The text below deals with one TCR beta chain. Primers included in the PCR were 60 Vbeta and 13 Jbeta primers. Sequenced by immunoSEQ multiplex PCR; TCRdb stores in-frame clones only, minus some. The repertoire includes about 160,000 clones, roughly four fifths of them detected once, and 1.5% to 2% sits in the top ten. This sample is drawn from a study of cytomegalovirus exposure and HLA in healthy donors. Germline loops: CDR1 SGHAT, CDR2 FQNNGV. V lost 5 bases and J lost 5; bases outside the gene matches: 12. The CDR3 is 16 amino acids. Specimen: PBMCs. The source of this sequence is a woman between 18 and 30 years old in good health and CMV-seronegative. The rearrangement joins TRBV11-2 to TRBJ2-5; 9 positions agree with TRBD1. The CDR3 is CASSTVGTGLVETQYF. CDR3 sequence (DNA): TGTGCCAGCAGCACCGTAGGGACAGGGCTTGTGGAGACCCAGTACTTC.